This T cell receptor beta chain was documented in a study of cytomegalovirus exposure and HLA in healthy donors. Study-wide results and limits: An observed cluster of highly shared sequence variants was recorded as a likely sequencing artifact.

Use of 60 Vbeta and 13 Jbeta primers characterized the PCR. Only in-frame clones appear in the TCRdb table, and some are missing; sequencing was by immunoSEQ multiplex PCR. The table records about 140,000 clones, 75% to 80% of them present only once. With regard to this clone: Its antigen is unidentified.

This CDR3 contains 16 residues. V was clipped by 7 bases and J by 4 bases, with 19 bases between them. Germline V lookup: CDR1 LNHDA, CDR2 SQIVND (reference sequence). The chain is built from TRBV19 and TRBJ1-4; no definite D call. The sequence was collected from a woman between 18 and 29 years old in good health and CMV-seropositive. The material sequenced was PBMCs. CDR3 bases: TGTGCCAGTACCTCCGGGGAGCGGACTCGTAATGAAAAACTGTTTTTT. It specifies CASTSGERTRNEKLFF.